Each of the 13 T cell receptor beta chains below was sequenced from the same sample in a study of T cells in Graves' hyperthyroidism and ophthalmopathy (dated by TCRdb to between 2018 and 2021). The library relied on multiplex PCR. This sample was sequenced with an Illumina HiSeq 2000. The TCR beta CDR3 regions were amplified from the RNA transcripts. A first-round RT-PCR of the TCR CDR3 used the HTBI primer set with the Qiagen OneStep RT-PCR kit. The public reads were reanalyzed by TCRdb: fastp trimming at Q25, MiXCR alignment, in-frame beta chains only. Each entry merges the rows of one CDR3 protein and shows their most common DNA and genes. Across this sample there are about 610,000 distinct CDR3 sequences, with about 15% seen only once. Approximately 4.3% of the sample is in the top ten clones. The sequenced sample consisted of blood. The receptors derive from a woman aged 40 to 50 with Graves' ophthalmopathy.

This clonotype has ten or more counts. V is TRBV9 and J is TRBJ1-1; D might be TRBD1 (5 bases). CDR3 length: 14 amino acids. V was shortened by 1 base and J by 7 bases, with 14 bases between the two germline ends. CDR1 is SGDLS and CDR2 is YYNGEE in the germline V gene. The chain's CDR3 is CASSVSGGFGEAFF. The DNA for the CDR3 is TGTGCCAGCAGCGTAAGCGGGGGGTTTGGTGAAGCTTTCTTT.

Here the CDR3 reads CASSARAGHSYEQYF. The CDR3, as DNA: TGTGCCAGCAGTGCAAGAGCGGGACACTCCTACGAGCAGTACTTC. The rearrangement joins TRBV25-1 to TRBJ2-7, with D tentatively TRBD2 (7 bases). The CDR3 runs to 15 residues. V was shortened by 4 bases and J by 0 bases, with 13 bases between the two germline ends. Germline assignment: CDR1 MGHDK and CDR2 SYGVNS.

This clonotype was counted at least ten times. This chain joins TRBV29-1 and TRBJ2-7; TRBD1 agrees at 8 bases. Trimming at V came to 6 bases and at J to 6 bases, leaving 10 bases not matched to a gene. Germline V gene lookup returns CDR1 SQVTM and CDR2 ANQGSEA. The CDR3 has 13 amino acids. Written as DNA, the CDR3 is TGCAGCGTCGAGACGGACAGGGTTGGCGAGCAGTACTTC. Its translation: CSVETDRVGEQYF.

The genes are TRBV5-1 and TRBJ2-7; D may be TRBD2 (5 bases). Germline CDR1 SGHRS, CDR2 YFSETQ. The ends were cut back, 4 bases at V and 3 bases at J, with 23 bases in the middle. CDR3 length equals 17 residues. This chain's CDR3 is CASSPEIGSGPFYEQYF. The CDR3 nucleotides are TGCGCCAGCAGCCCCGAGATAGGGAGTGGGCCCTTCTACGAGCAGTACTTC. The complete variable domain, with remaining parts taken from reference TRBV5-1 and TRBJ2-7, reads KAGVTQTPRYLIKTRGQQVTLSCSPISGHRSVSWYQQTPGQGLQFLFEYFSETQRNKGNFPGRFSGRQFSNSRSEMNVSTLELGDSALYLCASSPEIGSGPFYEQYFGPGTRLTVT.

This clonotype appeared many times. The genes are TRBV19 and TRBJ1-5; 9 positions agree with TRBD1. The germline CDR1 and CDR2 sequences are LNHDA and SQIVND (reference sequence). The trim removed 4 bases at V and 7 bases at J, leaving 8 bases unmatched. CDR3 length: 15 residues. CDR3 protein: CASSTWTGEDQPQHF. The DNA for the CDR3 is TGTGCCAGTAGTACCTGGACAGGGGAGGACCAGCCCCAGCATTTT.

This clonotype was seen ten or more times. V and J are TRBV20-1 and TRBJ2-4; no firm D call. V shed 3 bases and J shed 0 bases, with 6 bases lying between them. CDR3 length: 13 amino acids. Germline lookup yields CDR1 DFQATT and CDR2 SNEGSKA (reference sequence). CDR3 amino acids: CSARSLAKNIQYF. The DNA of the CDR3 is TGCAGTGCTAGGTCGCTAGCCAAAAACATTCAGTACTTC.

The V call is TRBV19, the J call TRBJ1-2; D possibly corresponds to TRBD1 (5 bases). The CDR3 totals 16 residues. The V end was cut by 6 bases, the J end by 0 bases, with 17 bases between. CDR1 is LNHDA and CDR2 is SQIVND in the germline V gene (reference sequence). In DNA form, the CDR3 reads TGTGCCAGTAGGGGGGGACGGCGAGACCCTAACTATGGCTACACCTTC. It is translated as CASRGGRRDPNYGYTF.

This clonotype occurred many times. The rearrangement links TRBV7-9 to TRBJ2-2; D ambiguous. V was trimmed by 5 bases and J by 6 bases, leaving 13 bases between them. CDR1 is SEHNR and CDR2 is FQNEAQ in the germline V gene (reference sequence). The CDR3 has 14 amino acids. The CDR3 DNA follows: TGTGCCAGCAGCACTGGGCTAATGGCCGGGGAGCTGTTTTTT. This translates into CASSTGLMAGELFF.

The chain is built from TRBV18 and TRBJ2-5, with 12 bases aligning to TRBD2. The CDR3 extends over 16 amino acids. The germline V gene has CDR1 KGHSH and CDR2 LQKENI. V was clipped by 3 bases and J by 5 bases; unmatched bases: 7. As DNA, the CDR3 is TGTGCCAGCTCACCCTCGACTAGCGGGAGTTCGGAGACCCAGTACTTC. Protein sequence: CASSPSTSGSSETQYF.

This clonotype has a count of ten or more. The chain employs TRBV7-3 and TRBJ2-2; maybe TRBD1 (5 bases). Trimming cost V 2 bases and J 6 bases, with 19 bases left between them. The germline gives CDR1 SGHTA, CDR2 FQGTGA. This CDR3 region has 17 residues. The CDR3 is CASSLGLSRDRPGELFF. The CDR3, as DNA: TGTGCCAGCAGCTTAGGTCTCTCCAGGGATAGGCCCGGGGAGCTGTTTTTT.

This clonotype was counted many times. The germline gene is not matched at one end of the junction; a read error may be the cause. The genes are TRBV5-1 and TRBJ2-5; D call uncertain. Looked up from germline, CDR1 is SGHRS and CDR2 is YFSETQ. There are 13 residues in the CDR3. In nucleotides, the CDR3 is TGTGCCAGCAGCTTAGTGCCCGGGGAGACCCAGTACTTC. This translates into CASSLVPGETQYF.

This clonotype has ten or more counts. This chain uses TRBV6-2 or TRBV6-3 with TRBJ2-7; D is unclear. The germline CDR1 and CDR2 sequences are MNHEY and SVGEGT. V was clipped by 6 bases and J by 3 bases, with 12 bases between them. This CDR3 has 13 residues. The CDR3 nucleotides are TGTGCCAGCAGCCCGGATGTGATCTACGAGCAGTACTTC. Encoded protein: CASSPDVIYEQYF.

This clonotype was recorded many times. J is TRBJ1-1 and V is TRBV12-3 or TRBV12-4, with D uncertain. CDR3 length equals 15 residues. Trimming took off 7 bases at V and 1 base at J, with 16 bases between the two ends. The chain's CDR3 is CASIPPPPSNTEAFF. DNA for the CDR3: TGTGCCAGCATCCCGCCCCCCCCATCGAACACTGAAGCTTTCTTT.